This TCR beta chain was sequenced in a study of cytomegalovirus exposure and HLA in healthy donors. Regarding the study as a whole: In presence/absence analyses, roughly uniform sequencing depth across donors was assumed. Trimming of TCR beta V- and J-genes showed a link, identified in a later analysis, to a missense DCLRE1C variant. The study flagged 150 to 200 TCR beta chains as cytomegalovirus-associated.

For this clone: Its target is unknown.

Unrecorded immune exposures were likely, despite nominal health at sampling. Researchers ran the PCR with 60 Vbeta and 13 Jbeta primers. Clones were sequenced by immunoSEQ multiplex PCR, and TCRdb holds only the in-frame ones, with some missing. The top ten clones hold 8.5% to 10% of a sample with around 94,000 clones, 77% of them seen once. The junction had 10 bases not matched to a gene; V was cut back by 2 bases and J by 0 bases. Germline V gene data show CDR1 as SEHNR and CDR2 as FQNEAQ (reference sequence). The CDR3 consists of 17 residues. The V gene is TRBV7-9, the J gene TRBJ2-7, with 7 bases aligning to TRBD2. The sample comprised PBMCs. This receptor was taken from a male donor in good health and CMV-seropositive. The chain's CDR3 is CASSLYSWEGSSYEQYF. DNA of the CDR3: TGTGCCAGCAGCTTATACTCCTGGGAGGGGAGCTCCTACGAGCAGTACTTC.